The clone carrying this T cell receptor (beta chain) was observed many times. Using RNA transcripts as the source, TCR beta CDR3 regions were amplified. During a first-round RT-PCR of the TCR CDR3, the HTBI primer set was used. TCRdb re-called the multiplex PCR reads through MiXCR, storing one row per CDR3 protein. This repertoire shows a few hundred thousand distinct CDR3 sequences, about an eighth found once; its top ten account for almost 35%. This sample was taken from a study of T cells in Graves' hyperthyroidism and ophthalmopathy. Trimming took 8 bases from V and 1 from J, leaving 12 bases between them. Germline V gene data show CDR1 as MNHNS and CDR2 as SASEGT. This CDR3 comprises 14 residues.

The sequenced sample consisted of blood. This clonotype originated in a woman aged 40 to 50 with Graves' ophthalmopathy. This chain joins TRBV6-1 and TRBJ2-1, with D perhaps matching TRBD2 (6 bases). CDR3 amino acids: CASARDWSYNEQFF. The CDR3 DNA reads as TGTGCCAGCGCGCGGGATTGGTCCTACAATGAGCAGTTCTTC.